Shown below are 10 T cell receptor beta chains from a single sample sequenced in a study of STAT5B mutations in CD4+ large granular lymphocyte leukemia. The data were produced by immunoSEQ multiplex PCR, yet TCRdb's version contains in-frame clones alone and is incomplete. The table shows 30,000 to 40,000 clones, with approximately 90% occurring only once. The sample was CD4+ T cells from blood buffy coats. The source is a human donor in good health.

V usage is TRBV18 and J usage is TRBJ1-5; 8 nucleotides line up with TRBD1. V lost 2 bases, J lost 9 bases, and 6 bases stayed unmatched. The germline V gene encodes CDR1 KGHSH and CDR2 LQKENI. The CDR3 is 14 residues long. The chain's CDR3 is CASSPGQGWWPQHF. Written as DNA, the CDR3 is TGTGCCAGCTCACCAGGACAGGGATGGTGGCCCCAGCATTTT.

J is TRBJ2-7 and V is TRBV19; 11 nucleotides align to TRBD1. This CDR3 is built from 15 residues. V was pared by 5 bases and J by 4 bases, with 7 bases of the junction left unmatched. Germline CDR1 and CDR2: LNHDA and SQIVND (reference sequence). The chain's CDR3 is CASSDRTGGAYEQYF. The CDR3 region has the DNA TGTGCCAGTAGTGATAGGACAGGGGGCGCTTACGAGCAGTACTTC.

V gene TRBV28 combines with J gene TRBJ1-1; no definite D call. The V gene lost 4 bases and the J gene lost 0 bases, with 9 bases spanning the gap. The CDR3 runs 14 residues. CDR1 is MDHEN, CDR2 SYDVKM, per germline. CDR3 amino acids: CASSSDGLNTEAFF. CDR3 sequence (DNA): TGTGCCAGCAGTTCCGACGGGTTGAACACTGAAGCTTTCTTT.

The chain carries TRBV7-2 and TRBJ2-2, with TRBD1 matching over 7 bases. CDR3 length equals 16 residues. Losses at the gene ends were 0 bases for V and 4 bases for J; bases not matched to a gene: 5. Germline V lookup: CDR1 SGHTA, CDR2 FQGNSA. DNA of the CDR3: TGTGCCAGCAGCTTAGCGGGGACAGAAATCACCGGGGAGCTGTTTTTT. Translating it yields CASSLAGTEITGELFF.

V usage is TRBV15 and J usage is TRBJ1-1, with no clear D. The CDR3 runs 14 residues. Germline V gene lookup returns CDR1 LNHNV and CDR2 YYDKDF (reference sequence). The V end was cut by 0 bases, the J end by 6 bases, with 11 bases between. The CDR3 bases are TGTGCCACCAGCAGAGAGACGGTTAGGGCTGAAGCTTTCTTT. Translated: CATSRETVRAEAFF. Full variable domain (missing parts from reference TRBV15 and TRBJ1-1): DAMVIQNPRYQVTQFGKPVTLSCSQTLNHNVMYWYQQKSSQAPKLLFHYYDKDFNNEADTPDNFQSRRPNTSFCFLDIRSPGLGDTAMYLCATSRETVRAEAFFGQGTRLTVV.

This chain's CDR3 is CASRRDSSWGNEQFF. The CDR3 region has the DNA TGTGCCAGCAGGCGGGACTCCTCATGGGGAAATGAGCAGTTCTTC. The rearrangement uses TRBV9 and TRBJ2-1, with a possible D match to TRBD2 (6 bases). V gave up 5 bases and J gave up 7 bases, with 19 bases separating them. Looked up from germline, CDR1 is SGDLS and CDR2 is YYNGEE. The CDR3 is 15 residues long.

V is TRBV21-1 and J is TRBJ2-5; TRBD2 is the table's D call, not checked against the DNA. TRBV21-1 is noted as a pseudogene. This CDR3 is 16 amino acids long. CDR3 sequence (DNA): TGTGCCACCACATACCGGGACTCCGGACGGTCAGAGACCCAGTACTTC. It specifies CATTYRDSGRSETQYF.

V gene TRBV5-1 combines with J gene TRBJ2-3, with 9 nucleotides matching TRBD1. Germline V gives CDR1 SGHRS, CDR2 YFSETQ. After removal of 0 bases from V and 5 bases from J, the junction contained 7 bases not matched to a gene. This CDR3 comprises 16 residues. The CDR3 here is CASSLARTGDIDTQYF. In DNA form, the CDR3 reads TGCGCCAGCAGCTTGGCCCGGACAGGGGATATAGATACGCAGTATTTT. The full variable domain, with the rest looked up from reference TRBV5-1 and TRBJ2-3, is KAGVTQTPRYLIKTRGQQVTLSCSPISGHRSVSWYQQTPGQGLQFLFEYFSETQRNKGNFPGRFSGRQFSNSRSEMNVSTLELGDSALYLCASSLARTGDIDTQYFGPGTRLTVL.

V gene TRBV5-1 combines with J gene TRBJ1-2, with a tentative D call TRBD1 (6 bases). Trimming took off 2 bases at V and 0 bases at J, with 11 bases between the two ends. The CDR3 is 15 amino acids. Germline lookup yields CDR1 SGHRS and CDR2 YFSETQ. The CDR3 loop is CASSFTGTSNYGYTF. CDR3 sequence (DNA): TGCGCCAGCAGCTTTACAGGGACCTCTAACTATGGCTACACCTTC.

This chain links TRBV7-2 with TRBJ2-7; D is ambiguous. Germline V lookup: CDR1 SGHTA, CDR2 FQGNSA. The CDR3 consists of 14 residues. V was clipped by 1 base and J by 1 base, with 8 bases between them. The CDR3 coding sequence is TGTGCCAGCAGCTTAGATCGGGTTTCCTACGAGCAGTACTTC. Translation: CASSLDRVSYEQYF.